A selection of T cell receptor beta chains follows, all from one sample in a study of shared clonotypes between healthy human individuals. Only in-frame clones appear in the TCRdb table, and some are missing; sequencing was by immunoSEQ multiplex PCR. The sample has hundreds of thousands of clones, roughly 96% seen once; the top ten hold less than 0.25%. Specimen: naive CD8+ T cells sorted from blood. All receptors come from a man younger than 45 in good health. Both conserved end residues are part of each CDR3. Fields, in order: D gene, V gene, J gene, clone size, CDR3 DNA, CDR3 protein. D genes are given only for firm matches. Size tells how often a clone was seen (once, few, many) or the class of an expanded clone, and some rows leave it out.

d_gene: TRBD1; v_gene: TRBV2; j_gene: TRBJ2-5; abundance: NA; CDR3nt: TGTGCCAGCAGTGGGACAGGTGGTGGGAAAGAGACCCAGTACTTC; CDR3aa: CASSGTGGGKETQYF
d_gene: NA; v_gene: TRBV19; j_gene: TRBJ1-5; abundance: NA; CDR3nt: TGTGCCAGTAGTGCCGGAGGGTTGGGCAATCAGCCCCAGCATTTT; CDR3aa: CASSAGGLGNQPQHF
d_gene: TRBD1; v_gene: TRBV19; j_gene: TRBJ1-5; abundance: NA; CDR3nt: TGTGCGACAGGGAACCGCGGTCAGCCCCAGCATTTT; CDR3aa: CATGNRGQPQHF
d_gene: TRBD1; v_gene: TRBV7-2; j_gene: TRBJ2-5; abundance: NA; CDR3nt: TGTGCCAGCAGCTTGGACAGGCAACAAGAGACCCAGTACTTC; CDR3aa: CASSLDRQQETQYF
d_gene: NA; v_gene: TRBV29-1; j_gene: TRBJ2-1; abundance: once; CDR3nt: TGCAGCGTTATCACGGGACACTCCTACAATGAGCAGTTCTTC; CDR3aa: CSVITGHSYNEQFF
d_gene: NA; v_gene: TRBV10-2; j_gene: TRBJ2-7; abundance: NA; CDR3nt: TGCGCCAGCAGTGAGTTCTCCTACGAGCAGTACTTC; CDR3aa: CASSEFSYEQYF
d_gene: NA; v_gene: TRBV29-1; j_gene: TRBJ1-2; abundance: NA; CDR3nt: TGCAGCGTTGAAGTAAGGGATGGCTACACCTTC; CDR3aa: CSVEVRDGYTF
d_gene: NA; v_gene: TRBV5-6; j_gene: TRBJ2-7; abundance: NA; CDR3nt: TGTGCCAGCAGCTTGGTAGAGTACGAGCAGTACTTC; CDR3aa: CASSLVEYEQYF
d_gene: NA; v_gene: TRBV7-9; j_gene: TRBJ2-1; abundance: NA; CDR3nt: TGTGCCAGCAGAAAAGGGTCTGGGTACAATGAGCAGTTCTTC; CDR3aa: CASRKGSGYNEQFF
d_gene: TRBD1; v_gene: TRBV29-1; j_gene: TRBJ2-1; abundance: NA; CDR3nt: TGCAGCGTTTCCCCTCTCGACAGGGAAAATGAGCAGTTCTTC; CDR3aa: CSVSPLDRENEQFF